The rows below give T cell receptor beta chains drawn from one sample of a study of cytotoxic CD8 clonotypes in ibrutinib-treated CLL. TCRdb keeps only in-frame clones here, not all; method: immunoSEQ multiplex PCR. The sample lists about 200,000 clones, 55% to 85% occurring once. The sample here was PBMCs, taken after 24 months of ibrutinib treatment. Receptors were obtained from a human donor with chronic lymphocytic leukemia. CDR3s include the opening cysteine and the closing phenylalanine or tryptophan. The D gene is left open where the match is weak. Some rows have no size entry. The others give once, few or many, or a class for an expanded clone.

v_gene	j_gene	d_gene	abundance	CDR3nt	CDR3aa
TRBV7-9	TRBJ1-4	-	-	TGTGCCAGCAGCTTCGGGCAGGGCGGCGAAAAACTGTTTTTT	CASSFGQGGEKLFF
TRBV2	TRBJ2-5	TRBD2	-	TGTGCCTCTCCTCGGGGGGGTGGTCCTGGACGACAAGAGACCCAGTACTTC	CASPRGGGPGRQETQYF
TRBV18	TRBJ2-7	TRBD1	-	TGTGCCAGCTCACCGGGACAGGGCGTCACCTACGAGCAGTACTTC	CASSPGQGVTYEQYF
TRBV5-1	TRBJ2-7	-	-	TGCGCCAGCAGCCCAGACCCCTTGGTGTACACCGAGCAGTACTTC	CASSPDPLVYTEQYF
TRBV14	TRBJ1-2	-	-	TGTGCCAGCAGCCAATACACGTCTGGTGGCTACACCTTC	CASSQYTSGGYTF
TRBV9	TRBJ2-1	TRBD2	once	TGTGCCAGCAGCGTTGGGACTAGCGGGAGTAATGAGCAGTTCTTC	CASSVGTSGSNEQFF
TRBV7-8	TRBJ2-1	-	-	TGTGCCAGCAGCTTGGGGATTCTTCGCAATGAGCAGTTCTTC	CASSLGILRNEQFF
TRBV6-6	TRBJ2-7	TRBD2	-	TGTGCCAGCAGCAGGGGACTAGCGGGAGGATCCCACGAGCAGTACTTC	CASSRGLAGGSHEQYF
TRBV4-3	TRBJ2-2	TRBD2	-	TGCGCCAGCAGCCAAGATGTAGCGGGAGTTGGCACCGGGGAGCTGTTTTTT	CASSQDVAGVGTGELFF
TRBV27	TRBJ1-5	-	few	TGTGCCAGCAGTACAGACTACAGGAAGGGTCAGCCCCAGCATTTT	CASSTDYRKGQPQHF
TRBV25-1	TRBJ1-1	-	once	TGTGCCAGCAGTGAATATCCAGAGCTGAACACTGAAGCTTTCTTT	CASSEYPELNTEAFF
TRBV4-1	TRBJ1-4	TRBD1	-	TGCGCCAGCAGCCAACTCCTGACAGGGGCACCTAATGAAAAACTGTTTTTT	CASSQLLTGAPNEKLFF
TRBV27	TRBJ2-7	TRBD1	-	TGTGCCAGCAGTTTTCAGGGACAGCCGGCTAACTACGAGCAGTACTTC	CASSFQGQPANYEQYF
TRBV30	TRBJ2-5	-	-	TGTGCCTGGAGTATAACCCGACCCGCCTTAGAGACCCAGTACTTC	CAWSITRPALETQYF
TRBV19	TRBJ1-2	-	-	TGTGCCAGTAGCCCCACTTACATGGATGAATTCGCTAACTATGGCTACACCTTC	CASSPTYMDEFANYGYTF
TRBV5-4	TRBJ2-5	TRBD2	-	TGTGCCAGCAGCTTGGGGACTAGCGGGAGGGTTGAGACCCAGTACTTC	CASSLGTSGRVETQYF
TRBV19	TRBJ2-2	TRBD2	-	TGTGCCAGTAGTAATAGCGGGGGAAACACCGGGGAGCTGTTTTTT	CASSNSGGNTGELFF
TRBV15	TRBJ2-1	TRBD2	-	TGTGCCACCAGCAGAGCACTAGCGGGAAGGGGGTATGAGCAGTTCTTC	CATSRALAGRGYEQFF